Presented here are 7 T cell receptor beta chains from one specimen sequenced in a study of blood T cell repertoires in COVID-19. Assay: immunoSEQ multiplex PCR; the TCRdb copy retains only in-frame clones and omits some. This sample has tens of thousands of clones, with approximately 88% found just once. The sequenced sample was peripheral blood. The receptors were gathered from a human donor in a cohort sampled during active COVID-19.

V gene TRBV5-5 combines with J gene TRBJ2-5; 7 positions agree with TRBD2. This CDR3 has 15 amino acids. V lost 0 bases, J lost 5 bases, and 7 bases stayed unmatched. CDR1 is SGHKS, CDR2 YYEKEE, per germline (reference sequence). Written as DNA, the CDR3 is TGTGCCAGCAGCTTGGATGCGGGGGAGGCTGAGACCCAGTACTTC. Residues: CASSLDAGEAETQYF.

For this clone: Distinct nucleotide sequences in the sample also encode this CDR3. V gene TRBV5-6 combines with J gene TRBJ1-2; D is unclear. The V end lost 0 bases, the J end lost 2 bases, and 5 bases lay between the germline ends. The CDR3 contains 13 residues. Germline loops: CDR1 SGHDT, CDR2 YYEEEE. The CDR3 DNA reads as TGTGCCAGCAGCTTGGAGCAAAACTATGGCTACACCTTC. As protein: CASSLEQNYGYTF.

V gene TRBV15 combines with J gene TRBJ2-5; tentatively, D is TRBD2 (5 bases). This CDR3 comprises 14 residues. V gave up 0 bases and J gave up 2 bases, with 7 bases separating them. Germline CDR1 and CDR2: LNHNV and YYDKDF (reference sequence). The CDR3 here is CATSRDPGQETQYF. DNA of the CDR3: TGTGCCACCAGCAGAGATCCGGGACAAGAGACCCAGTACTTC.

This chain links TRBV7-8 with TRBJ1-1, with TRBD1 matching 9 bases. CDR3 length equals 14 residues. Germline lookup yields CDR1 SGHVS and CDR2 FQNEAQ. Trimming took 4 bases from V and 1 from J; bases not matched to a gene: 1. CDR3 nucleotides: TGTGCCAGCAGCTGGGACAGGGAGAACACTGAAGCTTTCTTT. Protein product: CASSWDRENTEAFF. The full variable domain, completed using reference TRBV7-8 and TRBJ1-1, is GAGVSQSPRYKVAKRGQDVALRCDPISGHVSLFWYQQALGQGPEFLTYFQNEAQLDKSGLPSDRFFAERPEGSVSTLKIQRTQQEDSAVYLCASSWDRENTEAFFGQGTRLTVV.

This clone occurred a few times. The chain couples TRBV7-3 to TRBJ1-6; D uncertain. V was clipped by 2 bases and J by 7 bases, with 12 bases between them. This CDR3 contains 15 residues. Per the germline V gene, CDR1 is SGHTA and CDR2 is FQGTGA. The CDR3 spells CASSLEGTTNSPLHF. CDR3 bases: TGTGCCAGCAGCTTAGAGGGCACAACCAATTCACCCCTCCACTTT.

The chain is built from TRBV10-3 and TRBJ2-5, with 8 bases identical to TRBD1. This CDR3 comprises 15 residues. Germline lookup yields CDR1 ENHRY and CDR2 SYGVKD. J gave up 5 bases and V 4 bases, and 9 bases lay outside the gene matches. The CDR3 region is CAISASGQGKETQYF. The CDR3 coding sequence is TGTGCCATCAGTGCCTCTGGACAGGGAAAGGAGACCCAGTACTTC.

The rearrangement joins TRBV3-1 (or the pseudogene TRBV3-2) to TRBJ2-4, with TRBD1 matching over 8 bases. The CDR3 runs to 18 residues. With 4 bases clipped from V and 0 bases from J, the junction kept 11 bases outside the gene matches. Germline V gene lookup returns CDR1 LGHDT and CDR2 YNNKEL (reference sequence). CDR3 amino acids: CASSLTTGDLLAKNIQYF. In nucleotides, the CDR3 is TGTGCCAGCAGCCTTACGACAGGGGACCTCCTAGCCAAAAACATTCAGTACTTC.